The present T cell receptor beta chain was sequenced within a study of cytomegalovirus exposure and HLA in healthy donors. Across the study: An earlier analysis found some 120 million unique TCR beta sequences from approximately 190 million T cells. Among the roughly 430 genotyped donors, just over 80% were placed in the Caucasian-associated ancestry cluster.

This CDR3 spans 19 amino acids. Trimming removed 1 base from V and 4 bases from J; junction bases left unmatched: 13. Looked up from germline, CDR1 is MNHNS and CDR2 is SASEGT. Study findings and constraints: As a later analysis revealed, the rate of TCR association differed by HLA locus, with DRB1 most and HLA-C fewest. Specific recognition of CMV antigens was confirmed in vitro for a few chains (all CMV-associated).

With 60 Vbeta and 13 Jbeta primers, the PCR was carried out. Only in-frame clones appear in the TCRdb table, and some are missing; sequencing was by immunoSEQ multiplex PCR. Of 100,000 to 150,000 clones listed, under 20% are singletons. About this clone: The target antigen is unknown.

The sequencing sample was made of PBMCs. This clonotype was sampled from a female donor in good health and CMV-seropositive. This chain links TRBV6-1 with TRBJ2-3; 11 bases map to TRBD2. The CDR3: CASSEESQIAGGLSDTQYF. The CDR3 DNA sequence: TGTGCCAGCAGTGAAGAGTCCCAAATAGCGGGGGGGTTATCAGATACGCAGTATTTT.